This TCR beta chain originates from a study of blood T cell repertoires in COVID-19. This table comes from immunoSEQ multiplex PCR, and its TCRdb copy is limited to in-frame clones, with some not included. The sample includes roughly 70,000 clones, roughly 87% of them seen just once. Material for sequencing was peripheral blood. This receptor was taken from a woman of 80 years or more with active or convalescent COVID-19.

The CDR3 DNA reads TGCGCCAGCAGCCACGGACAGGGCGGTACGGGCGAGCAGTACTTC. Protein product: CASSHGQGGTGEQYF. The chain joins TRBV4-1 to TRBJ2-7; the match to TRBD1 covers 8 bases. V trimming: 3 bases; J trimming: 6 bases; junction bases outside the gene matches: 10. This CDR3 region has 15 residues. In germline, CDR1 is MGHRA, CDR2 YSYEKL.